The present TCR beta chain was sequenced within a study of cytomegalovirus exposure and HLA in healthy donors. Study-wide results and caveats: The classifier, whose performance was assessed in both the original and validation cohorts, reportedly diagnosed cytomegalovirus status with high specificity and sensitivity. Usually a TCR sequence was rare, but some public TCRs were found in many donors.

Healthy bone marrow donors made up the donors. This clone was seen only once. Its antigen remains unidentified. The CDR3 carries no conserved terminal phenylalanine or tryptophan, so it likely arises from a read error. Germline V gene data show CDR1 as MDHEN and CDR2 as SYDVKM. The germline V and J ends were trimmed by 8 bases and 10 bases, with 17 bases remaining between them. The CDR3 totals 12 residues. The PCR ran on 60 Vbeta and 13 Jbeta primers. Authors' processing steps: Around 11 million shared chains were among the 60 million to 80 million unique TCR beta chains that a later analysis counted. The method was immunoSEQ multiplex PCR; TCRdb's version includes in-frame clones alone and lacks a portion of them. That table is the source of V, J and clone size, and D and trimming were worked out from the DNA. Of more than 100,000 clones listed, just under 80% are singletons.

The source of this sequence is a woman between 18 and 30 years old in good health and CMV-seronegative. The rearrangement joins TRBV28 to TRBJ1-1; D is possibly TRBD1 (6 bases). The sequenced sample was PBMCs. DNA of the CDR3: TGTGCCAGCGAAGGGTCCCAACAGGGAGCTTTCCTT. Protein: CASEGSQQGAFL.